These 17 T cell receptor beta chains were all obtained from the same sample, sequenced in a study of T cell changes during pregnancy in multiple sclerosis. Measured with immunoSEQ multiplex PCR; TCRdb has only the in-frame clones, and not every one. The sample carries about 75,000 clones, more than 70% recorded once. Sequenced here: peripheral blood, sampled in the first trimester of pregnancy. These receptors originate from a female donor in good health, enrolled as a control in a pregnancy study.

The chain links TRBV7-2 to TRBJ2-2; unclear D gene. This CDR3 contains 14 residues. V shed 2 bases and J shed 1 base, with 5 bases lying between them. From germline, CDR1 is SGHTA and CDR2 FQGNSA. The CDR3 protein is CASSLYRNTGELFF. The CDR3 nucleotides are TGTGCCAGCAGCTTATATAGGAACACCGGGGAGCTGTTTTTT.

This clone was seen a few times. The CDR3 region is CASSSTGESQPQHF. Here the CDR3 DNA reads TGTGCCAGCAGTTCCACAGGGGAAAGTCAGCCCCAGCATTTT. The chain combines TRBV6-5 with TRBJ1-5; 7 bases align to TRBD1. This CDR3 has 14 amino acids. J was trimmed by 6 bases and V by 4 bases; bases with no gene match: 6. Germline V gene sequence: CDR1 MNHEY, CDR2 SVGAGI.

The CDR3 is CASSLVYGEQYF. The CDR3 DNA sequence: TGTGCCAGCAGCTTAGTTTACGGCGAGCAGTACTTC. The chain links TRBV11-2 to TRBJ2-7; D remains unclear. CDR3 length: 12 amino acids. Germline-derived CDR1 and CDR2 are SGHAT and FQNNGV. V lost 1 base and J lost 6, with 7 bases in between.

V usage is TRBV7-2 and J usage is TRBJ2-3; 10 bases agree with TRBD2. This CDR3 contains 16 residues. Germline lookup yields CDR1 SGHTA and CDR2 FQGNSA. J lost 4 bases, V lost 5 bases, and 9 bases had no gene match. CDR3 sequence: CASSPGSGGLADTQYF. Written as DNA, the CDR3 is TGTGCCAGCAGCCCCGGTAGCGGGGGGCTTGCAGATACGCAGTATTTT. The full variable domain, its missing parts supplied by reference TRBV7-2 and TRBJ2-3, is GAGVSQSPSNKVTEKGKDVELRCDPISGHTALYWYRQSLGQGLEFLIYFQGNSAPDKSGLPSDRFSAERTGGSVSTLTIQRTQQEDSAVYLCASSPGSGGLADTQYFGPGTRLTVL.

The CDR3 DNA sequence: TGCGCCAGCGGGACAGGGACGTCTGGGGCCAACGTCCTGACTTTC. Translating it yields CASGTGTSGANVLTF. V and J are TRBV10-2 and TRBJ2-6; 9 bases agree with TRBD1. The CDR3 loop spans 15 amino acids. V trimming: 8 bases; J trimming: 1 base; junction bases outside the gene matches: 3. Germline lookup yields CDR1 WSHSY and CDR2 SAAADI.

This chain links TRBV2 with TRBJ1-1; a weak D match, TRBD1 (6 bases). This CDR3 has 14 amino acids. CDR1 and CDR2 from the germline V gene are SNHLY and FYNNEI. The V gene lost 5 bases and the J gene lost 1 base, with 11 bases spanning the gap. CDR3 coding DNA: TGTGCCAGCAGTTGGGGGGGCCCGAACACTGAAGCTTTCTTT. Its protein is CASSWGGPNTEAFF.

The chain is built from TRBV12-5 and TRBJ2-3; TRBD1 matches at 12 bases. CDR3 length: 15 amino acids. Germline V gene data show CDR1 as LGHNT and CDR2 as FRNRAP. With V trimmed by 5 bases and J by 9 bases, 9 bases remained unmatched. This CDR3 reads CASGDRDRGQGTQYF. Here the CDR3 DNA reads TGTGCTAGTGGTGACAGGGACAGGGGGCAAGGGACGCAGTATTTT.

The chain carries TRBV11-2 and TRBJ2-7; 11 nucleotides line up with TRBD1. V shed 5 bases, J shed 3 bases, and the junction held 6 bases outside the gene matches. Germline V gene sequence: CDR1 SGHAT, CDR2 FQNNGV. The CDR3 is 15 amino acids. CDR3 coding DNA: TGTGCCAGCAGCCCCCGGGACAGGGGGATCTACGAGCAGTACTTC. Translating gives CASSPRDRGIYEQYF. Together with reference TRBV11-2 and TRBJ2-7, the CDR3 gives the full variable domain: EAGVAQSPRYKIIEKRQSVAFWCNPISGHATLYWYQQILGQGPKLLIQFQNNGVVDDSQLPKDRFSAERLKGVDSTLKIQPAKLEDSAVYLCASSPRDRGIYEQYFGPGTRLTVT.

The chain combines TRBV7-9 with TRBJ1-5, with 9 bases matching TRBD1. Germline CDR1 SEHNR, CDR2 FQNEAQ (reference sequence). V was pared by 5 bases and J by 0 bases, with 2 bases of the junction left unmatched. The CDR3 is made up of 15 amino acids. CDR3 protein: CASSRTGASNQPQHF. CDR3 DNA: TGTGCCAGCAGCCGGACAGGGGCTAGCAATCAGCCCCAGCATTTT.

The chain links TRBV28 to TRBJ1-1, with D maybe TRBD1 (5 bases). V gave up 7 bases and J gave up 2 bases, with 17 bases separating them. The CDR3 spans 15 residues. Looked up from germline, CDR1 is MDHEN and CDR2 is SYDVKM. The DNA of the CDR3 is TGTGCCAGCATTACCCAAGTGCGGGGCAACACTGAAGCTTTCTTT. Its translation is CASITQVRGNTEAFF.

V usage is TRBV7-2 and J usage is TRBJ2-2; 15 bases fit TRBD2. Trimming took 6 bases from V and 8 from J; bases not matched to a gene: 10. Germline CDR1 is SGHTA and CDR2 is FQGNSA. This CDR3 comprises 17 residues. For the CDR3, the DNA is TGTGCCAGCAGTCGCTTGGGACTAGCGGGAGGCGCTGGGGAGCTGTTTTTT. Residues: CASSRLGLAGGAGELFF.

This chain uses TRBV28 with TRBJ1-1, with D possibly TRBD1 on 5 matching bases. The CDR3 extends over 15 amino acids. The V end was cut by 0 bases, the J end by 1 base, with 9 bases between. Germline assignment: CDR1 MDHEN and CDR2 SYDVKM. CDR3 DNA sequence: TGTGCCAGCAGTTTATGGTCCAGGGCGAACACTGAAGCTTTCTTT. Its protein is CASSLWSRANTEAFF. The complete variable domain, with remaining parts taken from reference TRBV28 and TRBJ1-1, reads DVKVTQSSRYLVKRTGEKVFLECVQDMDHENMFWYRQDPGLGLRLIYFSYDVKMKEKGDIPEGYSVSREKKERFSLILESASTNQTSMYLCASSLWSRANTEAFFGQGTRLTVV.

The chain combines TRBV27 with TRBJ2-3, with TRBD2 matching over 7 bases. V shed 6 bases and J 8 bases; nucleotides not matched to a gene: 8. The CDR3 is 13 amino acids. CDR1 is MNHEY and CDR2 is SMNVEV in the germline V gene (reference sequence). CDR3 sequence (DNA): TGTGCCAGCAGCGTAAGACTAGCCGGTACGCAGTATTTT. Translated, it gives CASSVRLAGTQYF.

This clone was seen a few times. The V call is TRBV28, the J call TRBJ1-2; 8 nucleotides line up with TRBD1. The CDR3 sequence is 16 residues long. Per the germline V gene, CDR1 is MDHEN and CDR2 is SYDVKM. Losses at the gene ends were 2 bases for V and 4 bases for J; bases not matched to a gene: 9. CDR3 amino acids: CASSLTTTGGRYGYTF. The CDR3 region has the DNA TGTGCCAGCAGTTTAACAACCACAGGGGGACGCTATGGCTACACCTTC.

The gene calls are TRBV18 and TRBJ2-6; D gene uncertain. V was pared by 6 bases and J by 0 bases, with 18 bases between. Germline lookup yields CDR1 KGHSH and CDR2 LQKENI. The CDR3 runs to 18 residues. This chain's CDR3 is CASSLTVSSPSGANVLTF. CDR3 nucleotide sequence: TGTGCCAGCTCTCTCACAGTTTCTTCCCCCTCTGGGGCCAACGTCCTGACTTTC. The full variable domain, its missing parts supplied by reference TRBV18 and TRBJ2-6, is NAGVMQNPRHLVRRRGQEARLRCSPMKGHSHVYWYRQLPEEGLKFMVYLQKENIIDESGMPKERFSAEFPKEGPSILRIQQVVRGDSAAYFCASSLTVSSPSGANVLTFGAGSRLTVL.

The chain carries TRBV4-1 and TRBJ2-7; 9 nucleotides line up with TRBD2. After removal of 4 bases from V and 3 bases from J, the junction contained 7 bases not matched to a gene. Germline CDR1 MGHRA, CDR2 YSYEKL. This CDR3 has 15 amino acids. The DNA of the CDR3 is TGCGCCAGCAGCCCAAGTCGCGGGGGGGTCTACGAGCAGTACTTC. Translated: CASSPSRGGVYEQYF.

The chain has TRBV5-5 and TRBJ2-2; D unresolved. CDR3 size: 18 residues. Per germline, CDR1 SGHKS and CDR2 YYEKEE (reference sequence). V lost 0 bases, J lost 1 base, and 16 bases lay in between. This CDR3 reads CASSLAFFGSLNTGELFF. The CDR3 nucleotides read TGTGCCAGCAGCTTGGCGTTTTTCGGGTCACTGAACACCGGGGAGCTGTTTTTT.